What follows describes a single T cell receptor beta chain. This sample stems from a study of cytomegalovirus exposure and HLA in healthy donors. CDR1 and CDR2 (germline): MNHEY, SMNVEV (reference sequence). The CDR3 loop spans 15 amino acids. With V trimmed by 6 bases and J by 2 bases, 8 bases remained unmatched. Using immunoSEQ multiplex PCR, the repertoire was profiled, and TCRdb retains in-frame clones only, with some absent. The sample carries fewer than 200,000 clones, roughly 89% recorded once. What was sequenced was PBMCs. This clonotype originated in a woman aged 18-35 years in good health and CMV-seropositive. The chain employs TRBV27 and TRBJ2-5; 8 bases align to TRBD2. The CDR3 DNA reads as TGTGCCAGCAGCCCCGGGACTAGTAGGCAAGAGACCCAGTACTTC. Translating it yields CASSPGTSRQETQYF.